This T cell receptor beta chain was documented in a study of blood T cells in healthy people across ages (dated by TCRdb to between 2014 and 2016). Regarding the study in general: In model experiments, roughly one uniquely barcoded TCR beta cDNA molecule per two T cells was captured by template switching. To track age-related changes in TCR beta repertoire diversity, the study relied on deep sequencing normalized with unique cDNA molecular identifiers. The donors were split into four age groups: young (average around 15 years), middle-aged (39), aged (approximately 60) and long-lived (approximately 80). To avoid experimental bias, donors of different ages were spread randomly across the sequencing lanes. The study analyzed two additional independent replicas of 1 million unique cDNA reads from the same blood draw for two donors, one aged 18 to 30 and one aged 80 or older.

Study-wide findings and limitations: Since profiling was done on bulk unsorted PBMCs, naive and antigen-experienced compartments could not be conclusively compared. As age increased, observed TCR beta diversity per million T cells dropped in a roughly linear way, and a significant reduction was already evident by age around 41. Observed TCR beta diversity correlated strongly with the percentage of naive T cells measured by flow cytometry. The CMV infection status of donors was not known, potentially confounding age-related changes in expanded clonotypes. Compared with the aged group, the long-lived group had more naive CD4+ T cells, fewer expanded clones and increased TCR diversity, a pattern suggesting age selection. Estimates of total diversity based on one million sequenced T cells were regarded as lower bounds and as underestimates.

The germline V gene gives CDR1 as KGHSH and CDR2 as LQKENI. Germline trimming amounts to 5 bases on V and 8 bases on J, with 4 as the count of junction bases outside the gene matches. There are 14 amino acids in the CDR3, from cysteine to phenylalanine inclusive. This entry keeps only the CDR3 DNA: 42 bases, framed from base 1. To prepare the library, 5' RACE was applied. The sample was run on an Illumina HiSeq 2500. A second PCR of roughly 7 to 12 cycles was run with a J-beta primer mix and a sample-barcoded 5' primer. A unique molecular identifier was introduced onto each TCR beta cDNA molecule by a template-switch 5' adaptor carrying 12 random nucleotides. Each sample yielded at least 2.5 million CDR3-containing paired-end reads. All of the RNA was converted into first-strand cDNA using the Mint cDNA synthesis kit, with a TRBC-specific oligonucleotide serving as the primer. Following uracil-DNA glycosylase treatment, a first 18-cycle PCR with universal primers M1SS and BC2_uni_R was performed on all cDNA. In the paper's pipeline: For normalization, 1 million high-quality reads, each with a distinct molecular identifier, were randomly selected from each sample. Instead of being binned into consensus sequences, reads that shared molecular identifiers were thrown out. CDR3 identification, clonotype clustering and error correction used MiTCR with a Q25 quality threshold and the strictest error-elimination algorithm. Lower-bound total TCR beta diversity was estimated with a nonparametric unseen species model using Euler transformation. TCRdb passed the public sequencing reads through fastp at Q25 and MiXCR, retaining productive beta sequences. Rows with one shared CDR3 protein collapse into an entry with the most common genes and DNA. The V and J calls were determined by TCRdb, not by the authors. The sample data list under 950,000 distinct CDR3 sequences, and 20% to 25% of these were observed just once. 22% of the sample is taken by the ten largest.

Many counts were recorded for this clonotype. No cognate antigen has been identified for it. Base qualities were left out, and no much larger clone turns up one base away. The 39 donors, aged about 6 to 100 years, were systemically healthy Caucasian individuals from Russia. Around 10 milliliters of peripheral blood were drawn from each donor into EDTA-treated Vacutainer tubes. Ficoll-Paque density-gradient centrifugation was used to isolate PBMCs, with at least 7 million per sample. Total RNA, at least 6 micrograms per sample, was extracted from PBMCs with Trizol reagent. For every donor, flow cytometry on a PBMC aliquot measured the percentage of naive CD45RAhigh/CD27high T cells.

What was sequenced was blood. The V and J genes are TRBV18 and TRBJ1-6; a stretch of 9 junction bases matches TRBD1. The sequence came from a man between 65 and 85 years old in good health. This receptor carries the CDR3 CASSAQGADSPLHF. Here is the DNA: TGTGCCAGCTCAGCACAGGGGGCCGATTCACCCCTCCACTTT. Reference TRBV18 and TRBJ1-6 genes cover what lies past the CDR3, so the full variable domain is NAGVMQNPRHLVRRRGQEARLRCSPMKGHSHVYWYRQLPEEGLKFMVYLQKENIIDESGMPKERFSAEFPKEGPSILRIQQVVRGDSAAYFCASSAQGADSPLHFGNGTRLTVT.